This T cell receptor (beta chain) emerged from a study of beta chain features in type 1 diabetes. General observations from the study: All four CD4+ subsets of Type 1 diabetes patients contained TCRB CDR3s that were moderately but significantly shorter.

The entirety of the isolated RNA underwent reverse transcription, so expressed TCRB transcripts were sequenced. Data came from immunoSEQ multiplex PCR; TCRdb stores just in-frame clones and leaves some out. The sample shows about 240,000 clones, approximately 14% of them seen only once. V lost 4 bases to trimming and J lost 7 bases; unmatched junction nucleotides: 5. The CDR3 is made up of 14 amino acids. The germline V gene has CDR1 SNHLY and CDR2 FYNNEI. In regard to this clone: No antigen is known for it.

The sequenced material came from naive CD4+ T cells from blood. The chain joins TRBV2 to TRBJ2-2, with 8 positions matching TRBD2. The receptor was derived from a man aged 25 to 40 with type 1 diabetes. CDR3 sequence: CASSVGSGDGELFF. CDR3 sequence (DNA): TGTGCCAGCAGTGTCGGTAGCGGGGACGGGGAGCTGTTTTTT.